This TCR beta chain was recorded in a study of shared clonotypes between healthy human individuals (dated by TCRdb to 2020 to 2021). For the wider study: The cohort comprised a couple of women and three men aged 18 to 49 years. Per donor, leukapheresis produced somewhere between about 0.94 and 8.9 billion PBMCs. The study deeply sequenced blood TCR repertoires of roughly five healthy adults to estimate repertoire size and the extent of clonotype sharing between individuals. To increase sequencing depth and limit assay-specific biases, different laboratories used diverse techniques to prepare libraries and sequence TCR repertoires. For each donor, three plates each were used for CD4 naive and CD4 memory, two plates were used for CD8 naive, and one plate was used for CD8 memory. General findings and caveats noted by the study authors: Even with the large sequencing depth, rarefaction of the sorted-subset datasets indicated that sequencing was incomplete. Estimated clonotype richness was generally larger for naive than for memory subsets. Sampling was restricted to blood, and TCR repertoires in tissues likely differ from the TCR repertoires found in blood. Sharing across a few donors was observed for approximately 5% of naive CD4, about 3.2% of naive CD8, around 2.5% of memory CD4, and about 0.4% of memory CD8 clonotypes. Pairwise subsampling indicated that sequencing depth was expected to affect the degree of clonotype sharing among donors. The genetic and exposure-history diversity represented was limited by the small number of donors. Compared with non-shared clonotypes, the clonotypes found in all four sorted-subset donors had higher generation probabilities.

Donors were healthy HIV-negative adults with no recently reported acute infections or vaccinations. Only Caucasian adults living in Nashville, Tennessee, USA were represented among the donors. CD4+ T cells were enriched by magnetic negative selection, after which naive cells were positively selected on CD45RA and the negative fraction was taken as the memory subset. Blood was collected by leukapheresis, and PBMCs were isolated by Ficoll-Histopaque density gradient centrifugation and then cryopreserved in liquid nitrogen vapor phase. Analytical flow cytometry was used to check the purity and quantity of every magnetically sorted T cell population. From each sorted fraction, genomic DNA was isolated and quantified by UV absorbance on a Nanodrop 2000c. Using the deep immunoSEQ assay, TCR CDR3 regions were amplified from genomic DNA by multiplex PCR. For each cell subset, the extracted genomic DNA was distributed evenly across all wells of several immunoSEQ 96-well plates, and each plate served as one replicate. For sorted subsets, about 210 ng of genomic DNA, equivalent to 25,000 to 35,000 T cell genomes, went into each replicate PCR. Purified libraries were quantified with a Qubit 3.0 fluorometer, sized on a Bioanalyzer 2100, and re-quantified with the KAPA Library Quantification kit. Every immunoSEQ 96-well plate was sequenced on a separate single-read 150-cycle Illumina NextSeq 550 flow cell. On the study's bioinformatics: Because the immunoSEQ output included only junctional sequences and no quality scores, the filtering could not be the same as the filtering used for full-length reads. To assign V/J genes and CDR3, sequences were annotated using PyIR, a Python wrapper for IgBLAST v1.9, with IMGT germline references. Any read was removed if the V/J assignment was weak (E-value above 1e-6), the CDR3 was missing, or the read contained stop codons, out-of-frame junctions, or ambiguous translated residues. A V3J clonotype was defined by an identical inferred V gene, J gene, and CDR3 amino acid sequence. The percentage overlap between two repertoires was calculated by dividing the number of shared unique clonotypes by the size of the smaller repertoire. Richness of each repertoire was evaluated using RTK rarefaction, the Chao1 estimator, and Recon v2.1 estimates of unobserved clonotypes. Generation probabilities for all TCRbeta clonotypes obtained by the gDNA method from a handful of donors were computed using OLGA. The table comes from immuneACCESS by way of TCRdb, which keeps in-frame sequences with V and J called. Part of the clones is missing from these tables; in studies checked, under half for an unresolved V gene and the rest for unknown reasons. The D gene and trimming were derived from the DNA, and the V and J assignments and clone size from that table. Present in this sample are around 700,000 clones, about three quarters of which were seen just once. The ten most abundant clones make up about 1.7% of the sample.

This clone was picked up one time. Its cognate antigen has yet to be identified. No base quality information exists; no much larger clone differs at one position. From the cysteine up to the phenylalanine, the CDR3 has a length of 14 residues. The only DNA kept is the CDR3, 42 bases in frame from the first base. Based on the germline V gene, the CDR1 and CDR2 sequences are SGHTS and YDEGEE. V is cut back by 2 bases and J by 3 bases, with 5 bases in the junction unmatched. The sequenced sample was memory CD4+ T cells sorted from blood. The meaning of the sample's cell subset or site label: CD45RA-negative fraction. The rearrangement joined TRBV5-8 to TRBJ2-7; 7 bases in between match TRBD1. The TCR comes from a woman aged 25-40 years in good health. The sequenced DNA: TGTGCCAGCAGCTTCGACAGGGCAGGCTACGAGCAGTACTTC. The encoded protein is CASSFDRAGYEQYF.